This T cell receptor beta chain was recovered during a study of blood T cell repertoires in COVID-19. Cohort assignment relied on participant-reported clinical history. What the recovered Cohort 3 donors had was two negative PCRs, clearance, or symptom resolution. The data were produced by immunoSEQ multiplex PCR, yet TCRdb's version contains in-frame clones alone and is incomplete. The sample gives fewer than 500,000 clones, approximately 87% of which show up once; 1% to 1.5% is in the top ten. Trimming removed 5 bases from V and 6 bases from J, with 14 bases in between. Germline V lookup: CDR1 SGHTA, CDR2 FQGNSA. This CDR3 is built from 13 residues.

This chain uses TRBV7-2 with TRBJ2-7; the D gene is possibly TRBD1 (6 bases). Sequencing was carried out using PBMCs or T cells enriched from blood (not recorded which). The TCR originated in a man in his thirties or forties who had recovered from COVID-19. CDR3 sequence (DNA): TGTGCCAGCAGCCCCTCTAGGGGGTCCGAGCAGTACTTC. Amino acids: CASSPSRGSEQYF.